Shown below are 5 T cell receptor beta chains from a single sample sequenced in a study of long-term antiretroviral therapy in people with HIV (dated by TCRdb to 2022 to 2024). Sequencing of the TRB variable region was done with the immunoSEQ hsTCRB v3.0 assay at survey level resolution. This immuneACCESS table, as held by TCRdb, lists in-frame sequences with V and J called but not all clones. Of the missing ones, under half trace to an unresolved V gene in checked studies; the others have no known cause. Present in this sample are tens of thousands of clones, approximately 83% of which were seen just once. Under 5% of the sample goes to the ten largest clones. The sample was unsorted PBMCs, taken 0.8 years before starting antiretroviral therapy. Receptors originate from a young man with HIV.

The J gene is TRBJ2-1, the V gene TRBV29-1; no reliable D call. The CDR3 is 14 amino acids. Germline-derived CDR1 and CDR2 are SQVTM and ANQGSEA. Deletions cut 3 bases from V and 5 bases from J, with 14 bases between. CDR3 nucleotide sequence: TGCAGCGTTGACCCGTCGGGCGCGAACAATGAGCAGTTCTTC. This codes for CSVDPSGANNEQFF.

This clone was observed a handful of times. The chain employs TRBV4-1 and TRBJ2-6; possible D gene TRBD2, 6 bases. This CDR3 spans 16 amino acids. In germline, CDR1 is MGHRA, CDR2 YSYEKL. The V gene lost 7 bases and the J gene lost 2 bases, with 15 bases spanning the gap. The CDR3 DNA sequence: TGCGCCAGCAAACAAGGAGGGCTAGCTGGGGCCAACGTCCTGACTTTC. Translating gives CASKQGGLAGANVLTF.

There are a few counts of this clone. The chain employs TRBV9 and TRBJ1-6; maybe TRBD1 (6 bases). There are 16 residues in the CDR3. The germline gives CDR1 SGDLS, CDR2 YYNGEE. Trimming stripped 3 bases from V and 9 bases from J, with 19 bases between. The CDR3 region is CASSEGGRRLISPLHF. In DNA form, the CDR3 reads TGTGCCAGCAGCGAGGGGGGGAGGAGGCTTATTTCACCCCTCCACTTT.

V gene TRBV10-3 combines with J gene TRBJ1-1, with TRBD1 identical over 8 bases. V shed 3 bases and J 0 bases; nucleotides not matched to a gene: 3. Looked up from germline, CDR1 is ENHRY and CDR2 is SYGVKD. The CDR3 contains 15 residues. CDR3 region: CAISDRGPMNTEAFF. CDR3 nucleotide sequence: TGTGCCATCAGTGACAGGGGGCCCATGAACACTGAAGCTTTCTTT.

The chain couples TRBV30 to TRBJ1-1; D is perhaps TRBD1 (5 bases). CDR1 and CDR2 (germline): GTSNPN, SVGIG (reference sequence). The V gene lost 4 bases and the J gene lost 0 bases, with 9 bases spanning the gap. CDR3 length equals 13 residues. For the CDR3, the DNA is TGTGCCTGGACAGGGAGAATGAACACTGAAGCTTTCTTT. Its translation is CAWTGRMNTEAFF.